This TCR beta chain was found in a study of blood T cell repertoires in COVID-19. This clone was detected only a few times. CDR3 length: 18 amino acids. Germline CDR1 SEHNR, CDR2 FQNEAQ (reference sequence). V trimming: 7 bases; J trimming: 0 bases; junction bases outside the gene matches: 12. Here immunoSEQ multiplex PCR was the method, and the copy in TCRdb shows in-frame clones only, minus some. The sample has fewer than 500,000 clones; 70% to 90% are singletons. The chain couples TRBV7-9 to TRBJ2-6, with TRBD2 matching over 7 bases. This TCR came from a man between 25 and 39 years old who had recovered from COVID-19. Source material: PBMCs or T cells enriched from blood (not recorded which). In nucleotides, the CDR3 is TGTGCCAGCACCCAGCGGGGCTCGTTTCTCTCTGGGGCCAACGTCCTGACTTTC. Its translation: CASTQRGSFLSGANVLTF.